Included here is one TCR beta chain sequence, with context. These data are taken from a study of control samples from healthy donors and cancer patients. Measured with immunoSEQ multiplex PCR; TCRdb has only the in-frame clones, and not every one. The data contain some 77,000 clones, about 88% of them singletons. The CDR3 contains 17 residues. V was shortened by 3 bases and J by 8 bases, with 25 bases between the two germline ends. Germline lookup yields CDR1 GTSNPN and CDR2 SVGIG (reference sequence). Sequencing was carried out using blood. The chain uses TRBV30 and TRBJ1-4; TRBD1 is a possible D gene (5 bases). The clonotype originates from a woman aged 55-69 years in good health. Here the CDR3 reads CAWSDHSNPQGGEKLFF. As DNA, the CDR3 is TGTGCCTGGAGCGATCACTCCAACCCGCAGGGCGGCGAAAAACTGTTTTTT.